The 18 T cell receptor beta chains in this list originate from one sample, sequenced in a study of long-term antiretroviral therapy in people with HIV. Sequencing used immunoSEQ v3.0 at survey level. Sequencing used immunoSEQ multiplex PCR; TCRdb keeps in-frame clones, though not all of them. Counted here are approximately 22,000 clones, under 90% occurring once; the ten biggest clones make up less than 20%. Sequencing used unsorted PBMCs, obtained 0.5 years before starting antiretroviral therapy. All receptors derive from a man aged 40-49 years with HIV.

The chain links TRBV6-5 to TRBJ2-1; D is unclear. The V end was cut by 4 bases, the J end by 4 bases, with 5 bases between. The germline V gene encodes CDR1 MNHEY and CDR2 SVGAGI. The CDR3 contains 12 residues. Here the CDR3 DNA reads TGTGCCAGCAGTTCCGATTACAATGAGCAGTTCTTC. Residues: CASSSDYNEQFF.

The chain uses TRBV7-2 and TRBJ1-1; maybe TRBD1 (5 bases). This CDR3 has 14 residues. Germline V lookup: CDR1 SGHTA, CDR2 FQGNSA. Trimming took off 7 bases at V and 3 bases at J, with 15 bases between the two ends. The CDR3 is CASTPSGGDTEAFF. CDR3 nucleotide sequence: TGTGCCAGCACCCCGTCGGGGGGAGACACTGAAGCTTTCTTT.

This sequence joins TRBV19 and TRBJ1-2; TRBD1 matches at 8 bases. V trimming: 6 bases; J trimming: 4 bases; junction bases outside the gene matches: 1. CDR3 length equals 12 residues. CDR1 is LNHDA, CDR2 SQIVND, per germline (reference sequence). The CDR3 sequence: CASRTGGYGYTF. CDR3 nucleotide sequence: TGTGCCAGTAGAACAGGGGGCTATGGCTACACCTTC. Full variable domain (remainder filled in from reference TRBV19 and TRBJ1-2): DGGITQSPKYLFRKEGQNVTLSCEQNLNHDAMYWYRQDPGQGLRLIYYSQIVNDFQKGDIAEGYSVSREKKESFPLTVTSAQKNPTAFYLCASRTGGYGYTFGSGTRLTVV.

Turning to this clone: Other DNA variants within this sample encode the same CDR3. The chain carries TRBV27 and TRBJ1-1; 7 bases are a match to TRBD1. Germline assignment: CDR1 MNHEY and CDR2 SMNVEV (reference sequence). J was trimmed by 1 base and V by 4 bases; bases with no gene match: 3. This CDR3 spans 14 amino acids. Here the CDR3 reads CASSSRTGNTEAFF. As DNA, the CDR3 is TGTGCCAGCAGTTCTAGGACAGGGAACACTGAAGCTTTCTTT.

The table lists this clone with a few counts. The chain has TRBV19 and TRBJ1-6; no clear D. This CDR3 contains 14 residues. Trimming shortened V by 1 base and J by 9 bases, and 10 bases separated the two germline ends. Germline CDR1 is LNHDA and CDR2 is SQIVND (reference sequence). CDR3 region: CASSIVSGGSPLHF. CDR3 sequence (DNA): TGTGCCAGTAGTATAGTCAGTGGCGGTTCACCCCTCCACTTT.

This chain joins TRBV4-2 and TRBJ1-5; D uncertain. The V end was cut by 1 base, the J end by 1 base, with 5 bases between. Germline V gene sequence: CDR1 LGHNA, CDR2 YNFKEQ. The CDR3 is 14 amino acids. CDR3 in amino acids: CASSQVVSNQPQHF. DNA of the CDR3: TGTGCCAGCAGCCAAGTGGTCAGCAATCAGCCCCAGCATTTT.

V and J are TRBV6-4 and TRBJ1-5; D is ambiguous. Germline V lookup: CDR1 MRHNA, CDR2 SNTAGT. This CDR3 comprises 16 residues. V was pared by 8 bases and J by 1 base, with 18 bases between. The chain's CDR3 is CASGRLPGRSNQPQHF. In nucleotides, the CDR3 is TGTGCCAGCGGACGACTGCCTGGGCGCAGCAATCAGCCCCAGCATTTT.

The chain couples TRBV7-9 to TRBJ1-2, with unresolved D. CDR1 SEHNR and CDR2 FQNEAQ come from the germline V gene (reference sequence). This CDR3 region has 14 residues. Trimming removed 5 bases from V and 7 bases from J, with 17 bases in between. The CDR3, as DNA: TGTGCCAGCAGCCCCCCCCCGGGAAGGACTGGCTACACCTTC. It codes for CASSPPPGRTGYTF.

The chain combines TRBV6-6 with TRBJ2-7; perhaps D is TRBD1 or TRBD2 (5 bases each). The CDR3 sequence is 15 residues long. From germline, CDR1 is MNHNY and CDR2 SVGAGI (reference sequence). V dropped 5 bases and J dropped 2 bases, with 16 bases sitting between them. CDR3 loop: CASSKPGTDTYEQYF. In nucleotides, the CDR3 is TGTGCCAGCAGTAAGCCCGGGACGGACACCTACGAGCAGTACTTC.

The chain couples TRBV9 to TRBJ1-6; 9 bases align to TRBD1. With 0 bases clipped from V and 10 bases from J, the junction kept 2 bases outside the gene matches. The CDR3 runs to 14 residues. Germline CDR1 SGDLS, CDR2 YYNGEE. Here the CDR3 reads CASSVGTGDSPLHF. As DNA, the CDR3 is TGTGCCAGCAGCGTAGGGACAGGGGACTCACCCCTCCACTTT.

This clone was seen once. V gene TRBV4-1 combines with J gene TRBJ2-2, with TRBD1 matching 9 bases. This CDR3 comprises 15 residues. V was pared by 3 bases and J by 7 bases, with 6 bases of the junction left unmatched. Germline V gene lookup returns CDR1 MGHRA and CDR2 YSYEKL. CDR3 loop: CASSHQQGAGGELFF. The CDR3 DNA is TGCGCCAGCAGCCACCAACAGGGGGCGGGCGGGGAGCTGTTTTTT.

The chain joins TRBV7-2 to TRBJ1-5, with no clear D. Germline-derived CDR1 and CDR2 are SGHTA and FQGNSA. The CDR3 loop spans 13 amino acids. V lost 5 bases and J lost 3, with 8 bases in between. The CDR3 loop reads CASSVQTNQPQHF. The CDR3 DNA sequence: TGTGCCAGCAGCGTTCAGACCAATCAGCCCCAGCATTTT.

In nucleotides, the CDR3 is TGTGCCAGCAGGGACAGGGGGCAATCCTACGAGCAGTACTTC. It is translated as CASRDRGQSYEQYF. The chain links TRBV27 to TRBJ2-7; 11 nucleotides align to TRBD1. The trim removed 6 bases at V and 1 base at J, leaving 2 bases unmatched. Germline assignment: CDR1 MNHEY and CDR2 SMNVEV (reference sequence). This CDR3 has 14 amino acids.

V usage is TRBV6-5 and J usage is TRBJ1-4, with 8 bases fitting TRBD1. CDR3 length: 13 residues. With V trimmed by 0 bases and J by 10 bases, 1 base remained unmatched. Germline lookup yields CDR1 MNHEY and CDR2 SVGAGI. The CDR3 region is CASSYSTGGKLFF. CDR3 DNA sequence: TGTGCCAGCAGTTACTCAACAGGGGGAAAACTGTTTTTT.

The chain couples TRBV27 to TRBJ1-5, with D perhaps TRBD1 (6 bases). V was trimmed by 3 bases and J by 10 bases, leaving 13 bases between them. This CDR3 region has 13 residues. The germline V gene encodes CDR1 MNHEY and CDR2 SMNVEV (reference sequence). This CDR3 is CASSFRRGDPQHF. CDR3 DNA sequence: TGTGCCAGCAGTTTCCGGAGGGGGGATCCCCAGCATTTT.

The gene calls are TRBV14 and TRBJ2-1; D uncertain. The ends were cut back, 6 bases at V and 8 bases at J, with 14 bases in the middle. Germline loops: CDR1 SGHDN, CDR2 FVKESK. This CDR3 has 13 amino acids. CDR3 sequence reads: CASRSSGDDEQFF. The CDR3 DNA follows: TGTGCCAGCAGGTCCTCCGGCGACGATGAGCAGTTCTTC. The variable domain in full, completed from reference TRBV14 and TRBJ2-1, reads EAGVTQFPSHSVIEKGQTVTLRCDPISGHDNLYWYRRVMGKEIKFLLHFVKESKQDESGMPNNRFLAERTGGTYSTLKVQPAELEDSGVYFCASRSSGDDEQFFGPGTRLTVL.

J is TRBJ1-2 and V is TRBV7-8; D possibly corresponds to TRBD1 (6 bases). The CDR3 consists of 15 residues. V dropped 1 base and J dropped 6 bases, with 15 bases sitting between them. Germline V lookup: CDR1 SGHVS, CDR2 FQNEAQ. CDR3 nucleotide sequence: TGTGCCAGCAGCTTAGAGCGGGGGCGCATAAATGGCTACACCTTC. This encodes CASSLERGRINGYTF.

This clone showed up just once. The gene calls are TRBV5-1 and TRBJ2-1, with 9 nucleotides matching TRBD2. Unmatched junction bases numbered 12, after V lost 4 bases and J lost 1 base. Germline V gene data show CDR1 as SGHRS and CDR2 as YFSETQ. This CDR3 has 18 residues. The CDR3 region has the DNA TGCGCCAGCAGCCCCACCCACGGACTAGCGTTTTCCTACAATGAGCAGTTCTTC. Translating it yields CASSPTHGLAFSYNEQFF.